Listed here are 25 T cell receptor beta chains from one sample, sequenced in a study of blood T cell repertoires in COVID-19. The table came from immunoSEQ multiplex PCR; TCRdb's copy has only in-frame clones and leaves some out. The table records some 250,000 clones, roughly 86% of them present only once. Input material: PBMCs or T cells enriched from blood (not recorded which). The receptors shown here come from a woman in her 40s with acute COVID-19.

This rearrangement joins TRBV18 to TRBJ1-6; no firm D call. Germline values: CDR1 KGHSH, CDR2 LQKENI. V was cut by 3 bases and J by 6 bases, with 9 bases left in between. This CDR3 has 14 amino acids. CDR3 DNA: TGTGCCAGCTCACCGGGTCGGAGTAATTCACCCCTCCACTTT. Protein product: CASSPGRSNSPLHF.

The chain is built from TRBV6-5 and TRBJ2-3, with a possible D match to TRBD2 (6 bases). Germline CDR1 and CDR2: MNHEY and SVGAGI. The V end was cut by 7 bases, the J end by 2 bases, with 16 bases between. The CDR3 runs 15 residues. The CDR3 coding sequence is TGTGCCAGCACCACGGGGGTGGAACACACAGATACGCAGTATTTT. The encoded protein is CASTTGVEHTDTQYF.

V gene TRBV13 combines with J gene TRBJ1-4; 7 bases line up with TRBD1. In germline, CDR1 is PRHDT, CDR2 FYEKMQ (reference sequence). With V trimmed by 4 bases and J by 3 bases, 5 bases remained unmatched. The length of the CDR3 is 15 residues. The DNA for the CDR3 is TGTGCCAGCAGCTCCCGACAGGGAGCTAATGAAAAACTGTTTTTT. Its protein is CASSSRQGANEKLFF.

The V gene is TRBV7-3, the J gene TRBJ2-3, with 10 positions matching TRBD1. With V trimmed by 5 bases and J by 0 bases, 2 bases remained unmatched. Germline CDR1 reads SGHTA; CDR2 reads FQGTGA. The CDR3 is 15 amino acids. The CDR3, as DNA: TGTGCCAGCAGCCGGGGACAGGGGAGCACAGATACGCAGTATTTT. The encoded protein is CASSRGQGSTDTQYF.

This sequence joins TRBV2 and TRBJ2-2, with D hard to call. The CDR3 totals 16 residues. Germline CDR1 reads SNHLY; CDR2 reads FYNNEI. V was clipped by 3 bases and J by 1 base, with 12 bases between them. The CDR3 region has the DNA TGTGCCAGCAGTGATCTGTCAGGTTTGAACACCGGGGAGCTGTTTTTT. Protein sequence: CASSDLSGLNTGELFF.

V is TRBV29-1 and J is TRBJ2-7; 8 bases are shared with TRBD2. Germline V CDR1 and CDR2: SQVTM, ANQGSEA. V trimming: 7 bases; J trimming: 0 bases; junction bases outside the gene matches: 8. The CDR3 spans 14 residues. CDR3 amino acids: CSASSGGSSYEQYF. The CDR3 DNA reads TGCAGCGCCTCGTCGGGGGGGAGCTCCTACGAGCAGTACTTC.

This CDR3 reads CASSRGGTANSPLHF. The CDR3 region has the DNA TGTGCCAGCTCACGCGGGGGGACAGCCAATTCACCCCTCCACTTT. The chain joins TRBV18 to TRBJ1-6, with 7 bases aligning to TRBD1. The V segment lost 4 bases and the J segment 7 bases; nucleotides outside the gene matches: 7. The CDR3 loop spans 15 amino acids. From germline, CDR1 is KGHSH and CDR2 LQKENI.

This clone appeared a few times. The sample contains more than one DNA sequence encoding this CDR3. The CDR3 DNA reads TGTGCCAGCAGCCAAGACCCCACCTACGAGCAGTACTTC. Its protein is CASSQDPTYEQYF. The chain employs TRBV14 and TRBJ2-7, with unresolved D. Looked up from germline, CDR1 is SGHDN and CDR2 is FVKESK. Trimming pared 0 bases from V and 2 bases from J, leaving 5 bases between. This CDR3 has 13 amino acids.

CDR3 residues: CASSEAPGGGTYEQYF. The CDR3 nucleotides are TGTGCCAGCAGTGAAGCGCCGGGAGGGGGAACCTACGAGCAGTACTTC. This chain connects TRBV6-1 to TRBJ2-7; TRBD2 agrees at 8 bases. The CDR3 extends over 16 amino acids. J lost 2 bases, V lost 0 bases, and 6 bases had no gene match. The V gene's germline CDR1 is MNHNS and CDR2 SASEGT.

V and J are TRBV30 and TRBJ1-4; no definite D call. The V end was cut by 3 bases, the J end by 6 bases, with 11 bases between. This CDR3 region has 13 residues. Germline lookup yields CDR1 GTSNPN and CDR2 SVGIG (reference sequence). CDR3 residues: CAWRGGPHEKLFF. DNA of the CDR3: TGTGCCTGGAGGGGAGGGCCTCATGAAAAACTGTTTTTT.

The CDR3 sequence is CASSLGEPGYYGYTF. The CDR3 bases are TGTGCCAGCAGCCTCGGTGAACCAGGGTACTATGGCTACACCTTC. The chain combines TRBV7-9 with TRBJ1-2, with a tentative D call TRBD1 (5 bases). Germline V gene sequence: CDR1 SEHNR, CDR2 FQNEAQ (reference sequence). This CDR3 spans 15 amino acids. V gave up 5 bases and J gave up 3 bases, with 16 bases separating them.

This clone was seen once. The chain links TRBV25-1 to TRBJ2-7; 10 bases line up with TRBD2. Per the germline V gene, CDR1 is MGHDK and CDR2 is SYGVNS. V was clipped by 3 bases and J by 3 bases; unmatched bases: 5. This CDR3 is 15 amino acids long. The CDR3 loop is CASSDPPSGGYEQYF. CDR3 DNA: TGTGCCAGCAGTGATCCCCCTAGCGGGGGCTACGAGCAGTACTTC.

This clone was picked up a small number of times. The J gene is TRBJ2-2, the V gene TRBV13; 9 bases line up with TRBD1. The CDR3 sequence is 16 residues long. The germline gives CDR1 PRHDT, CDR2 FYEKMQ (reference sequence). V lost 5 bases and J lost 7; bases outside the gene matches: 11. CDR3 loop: CASSTGQGLLVGELFF. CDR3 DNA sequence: TGTGCCAGCAGCACCGGACAGGGGTTGCTTGTCGGGGAGCTGTTTTTT.

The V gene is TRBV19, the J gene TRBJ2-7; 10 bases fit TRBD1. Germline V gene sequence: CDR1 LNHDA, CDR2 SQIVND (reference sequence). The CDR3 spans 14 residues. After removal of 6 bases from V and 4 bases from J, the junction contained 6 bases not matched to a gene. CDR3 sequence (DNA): TGTGCCAGTAGCTACGGACAGGGGGGATACGAGCAGTACTTC. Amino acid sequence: CASSYGQGGYEQYF.

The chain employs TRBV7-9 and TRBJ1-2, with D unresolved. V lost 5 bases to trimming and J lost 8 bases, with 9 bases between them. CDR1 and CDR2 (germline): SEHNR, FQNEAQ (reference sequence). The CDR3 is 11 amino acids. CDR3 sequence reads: CASSPAEGYTF. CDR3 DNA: TGTGCCAGCAGCCCCGCGGAGGGCTACACCTTC.

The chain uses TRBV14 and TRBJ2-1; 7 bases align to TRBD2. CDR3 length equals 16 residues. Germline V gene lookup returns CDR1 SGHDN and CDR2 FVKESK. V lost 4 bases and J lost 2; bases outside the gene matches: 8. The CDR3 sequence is CASSPVLAVTYNEQFF. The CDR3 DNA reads TGTGCCAGCAGCCCTGTTCTAGCGGTAACCTACAATGAGCAGTTCTTC.

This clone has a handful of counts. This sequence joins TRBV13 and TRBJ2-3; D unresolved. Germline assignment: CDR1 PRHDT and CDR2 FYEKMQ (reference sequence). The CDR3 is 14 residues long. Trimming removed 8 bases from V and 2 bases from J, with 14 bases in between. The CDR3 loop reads CASGDSAATDTQYF. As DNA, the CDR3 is TGTGCCAGCGGCGACTCGGCAGCCACAGATACGCAGTATTTT.

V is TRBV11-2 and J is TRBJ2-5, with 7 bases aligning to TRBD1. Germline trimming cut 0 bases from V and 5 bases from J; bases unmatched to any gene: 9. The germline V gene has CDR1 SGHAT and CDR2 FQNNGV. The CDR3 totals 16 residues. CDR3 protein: CASSLDDRVSRETQYF. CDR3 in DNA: TGTGCCAGCAGCTTAGATGACAGGGTGTCGCGGGAGACCCAGTACTTC.

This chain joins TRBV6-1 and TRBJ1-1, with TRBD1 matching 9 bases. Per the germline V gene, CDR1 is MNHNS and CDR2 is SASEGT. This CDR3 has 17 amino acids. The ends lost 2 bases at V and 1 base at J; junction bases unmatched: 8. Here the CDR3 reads CASSEPTGGRPNTEAFF. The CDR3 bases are TGTGCCAGCAGTGAACCGACAGGGGGGAGACCGAACACTGAAGCTTTCTTT.

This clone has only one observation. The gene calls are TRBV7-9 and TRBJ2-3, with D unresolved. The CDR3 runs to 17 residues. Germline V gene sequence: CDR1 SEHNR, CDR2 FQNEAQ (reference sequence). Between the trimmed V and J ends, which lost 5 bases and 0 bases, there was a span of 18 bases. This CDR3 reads CASSLGHGEASTDTQYF. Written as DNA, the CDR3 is TGTGCCAGCAGCCTAGGGCACGGAGAGGCTAGCACAGATACGCAGTATTTT.

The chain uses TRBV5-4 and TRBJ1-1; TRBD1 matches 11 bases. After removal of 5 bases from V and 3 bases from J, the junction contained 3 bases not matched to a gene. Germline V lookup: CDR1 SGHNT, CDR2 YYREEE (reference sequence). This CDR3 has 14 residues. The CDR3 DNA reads TGTGCCAGCAGTCGGGACAGGGGGGACACTGAAGCTTTCTTT. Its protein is CASSRDRGDTEAFF.

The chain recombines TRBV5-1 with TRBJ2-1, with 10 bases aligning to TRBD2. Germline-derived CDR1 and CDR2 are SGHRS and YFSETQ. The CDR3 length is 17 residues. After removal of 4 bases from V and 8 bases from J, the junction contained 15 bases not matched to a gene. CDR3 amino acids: CASSVRTSGAPGDEQFF. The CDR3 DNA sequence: TGCGCCAGCAGCGTAAGGACTAGCGGAGCCCCAGGCGATGAGCAGTTCTTC.

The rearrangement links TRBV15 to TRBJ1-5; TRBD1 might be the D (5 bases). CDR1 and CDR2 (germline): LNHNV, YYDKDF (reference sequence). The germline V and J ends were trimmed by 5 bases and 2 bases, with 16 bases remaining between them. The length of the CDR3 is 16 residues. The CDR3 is CATSALQGGGNQPQHF. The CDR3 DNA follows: TGTGCCACCAGCGCCCTCCAGGGAGGTGGCAATCAGCCCCAGCATTTT. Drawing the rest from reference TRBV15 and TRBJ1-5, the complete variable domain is DAMVIQNPRYQVTQFGKPVTLSCSQTLNHNVMYWYQQKSSQAPKLLFHYYDKDFNNEADTPDNFQSRRPNTSFCFLDIRSPGLGDTAMYLCATSALQGGGNQPQHFGDGTRLSIL.

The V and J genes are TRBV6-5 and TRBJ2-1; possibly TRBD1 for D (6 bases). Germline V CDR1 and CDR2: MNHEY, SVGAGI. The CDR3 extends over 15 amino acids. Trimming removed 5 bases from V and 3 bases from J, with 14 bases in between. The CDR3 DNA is TGTGCCAGCAGTCGCCTGGGGACAAGCTACAATGAGCAGTTCTTC. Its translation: CASSRLGTSYNEQFF.

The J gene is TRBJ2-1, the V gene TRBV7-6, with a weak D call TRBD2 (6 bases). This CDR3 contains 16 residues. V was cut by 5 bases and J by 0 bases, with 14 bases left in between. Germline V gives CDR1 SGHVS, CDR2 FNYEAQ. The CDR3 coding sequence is TGTGCCAGCAGCCAGGTGGCGGGACGCTCCTACAATGAGCAGTTCTTC. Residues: CASSQVAGRSYNEQFF.